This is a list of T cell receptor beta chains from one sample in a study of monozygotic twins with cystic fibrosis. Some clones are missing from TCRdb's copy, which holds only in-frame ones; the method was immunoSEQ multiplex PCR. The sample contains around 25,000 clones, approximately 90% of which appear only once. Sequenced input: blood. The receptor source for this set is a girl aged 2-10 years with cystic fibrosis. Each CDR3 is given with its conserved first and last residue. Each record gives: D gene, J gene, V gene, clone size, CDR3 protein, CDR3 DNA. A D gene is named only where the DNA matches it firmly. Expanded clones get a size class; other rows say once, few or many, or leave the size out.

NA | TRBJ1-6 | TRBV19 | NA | CASSMVSSYNSPLHF | TGTGCCAGTAGTATGGTCAGCTCCTATAATTCACCCCTCCACTTT
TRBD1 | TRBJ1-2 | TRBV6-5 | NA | CASNINGQGGYGYTF | TGTGCCAGCAACATAAACGGACAGGGCGGCTATGGCTACACCTTC
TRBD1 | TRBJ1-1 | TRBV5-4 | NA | CASSKYPGQTEAFF | TGTGCCAGCAGCAAATATCCGGGACAGACTGAAGCTTTCTTT
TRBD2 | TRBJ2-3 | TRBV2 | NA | CASSVAGGSTDTQYF | TGTGCCAGCAGCGTAGCGGGGGGCAGCACAGATACGCAGTATTTT
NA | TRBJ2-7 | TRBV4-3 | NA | CASSQGTQGSGSYEQYF | TGCGCCAGCAGCCAGGGGACCCAAGGATCTGGCTCCTACGAGCAGTACTTC
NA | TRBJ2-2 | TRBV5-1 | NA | CASGTLANTGELFF | TGCGCCAGCGGGACCCTAGCGAACACCGGGGAGCTGTTTTTT
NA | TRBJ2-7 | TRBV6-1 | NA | CASSETNSGTYEQYF | TGTGCCAGCAGTGAAACTAACTCCGGTACCTACGAGCAGTACTTC
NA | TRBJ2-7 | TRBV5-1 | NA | CASSSGQTGAYEQYF | TGCGCCAGCAGCTCCGGACAGACGGGGGCCTACGAGCAGTACTTC
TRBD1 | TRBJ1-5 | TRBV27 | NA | CASSSRTGLNQPQHF | TGTGCCAGCAGTTCAAGGACAGGACTCAATCAGCCCCAGCATTTT
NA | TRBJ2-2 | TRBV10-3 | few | CAISESEPGELFF | TGTGCCATCAGCGAGTCAGAGCCCGGGGAGCTGTTTTTT
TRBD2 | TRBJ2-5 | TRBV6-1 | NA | CASSEALAGVEETQYF | TGTGCCAGCAGTGAAGCACTAGCGGGGGTCGAAGAGACCCAGTACTTC
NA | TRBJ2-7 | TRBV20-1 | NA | CSARDQVEQYF | TGCAGTGCTAGAGATCAGGTCGAGCAGTACTTC
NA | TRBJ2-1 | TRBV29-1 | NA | CSVGINNEQFF | TGCAGCGTTGGGATAAACAATGAGCAGTTCTTC
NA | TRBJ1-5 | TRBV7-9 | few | CASSNPDSVLPNQPQHF | TGTGCCAGCAGCAACCCTGACAGTGTGCTTCCCAATCAGCCCCAGCATTTT
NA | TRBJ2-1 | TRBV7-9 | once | CASSLPLETGSYNEQFF | TGTGCCAGCAGCTTACCGCTCGAAACGGGGTCCTACAATGAGCAGTTCTTC
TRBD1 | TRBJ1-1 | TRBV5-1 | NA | CASSSDRGQVTKGWNTEAFF | TGCGCCAGCAGCTCGGACAGGGGGCAGGTGACGAAAGGTTGGAACACTGAAGCTTTCTTT
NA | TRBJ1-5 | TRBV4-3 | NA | CASSQAVGAQPQHF | TGCGCCAGCAGCCAAGCCGTGGGGGCTCAGCCCCAGCATTTT
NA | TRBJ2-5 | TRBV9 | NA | CASTAGTLLETQYF | TGTGCCAGCACGGCCGGGACCCTATTAGAGACCCAGTACTTC
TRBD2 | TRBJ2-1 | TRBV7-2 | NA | CASSPRLAYNEQFF | TGTGCCAGCAGCCCCAGACTAGCGTACAATGAGCAGTTCTTC
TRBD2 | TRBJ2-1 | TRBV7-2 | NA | CASSLEVLAGRYNEQFF | TGTGCCAGCAGCTTAGAAGTGCTAGCGGGGCGATACAATGAGCAGTTCTTC
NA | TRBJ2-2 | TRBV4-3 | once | CASSQEPGVENTGELFF | TGCGCCAGCAGCCAAGAGCCTGGGGTCGAGAACACCGGGGAGCTGTTTTTT
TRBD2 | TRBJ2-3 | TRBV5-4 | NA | CASSLGLAGGSDTQYF | TGTGCCAGCAGCTTGGGACTAGCGGGTGGATCGGATACGCAGTATTTT
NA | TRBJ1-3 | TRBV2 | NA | CASSVDISGNTIYF | TGTGCCAGCAGTGTTGACATCTCTGGAAACACCATATATTTT
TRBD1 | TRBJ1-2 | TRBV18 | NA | CASSPRTGINYGYTF | TGTGCCAGCTCACCACGGACAGGGATCAACTATGGCTACACCTTC
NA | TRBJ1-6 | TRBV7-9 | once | CASSLGGDNSPLHF | TGTGCCAGCAGCTTAGGAGGGGACAATTCACCCCTCCACTTT
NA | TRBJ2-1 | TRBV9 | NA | CASSWAPQAGNNEQFF | TGTGCCAGCAGCTGGGCCCCACAGGCGGGGAACAATGAGCAGTTCTTC
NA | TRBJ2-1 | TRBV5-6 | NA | CASKRDFEQFF | TGTGCCAGCAAACGGGACTTTGAGCAGTTCTTC
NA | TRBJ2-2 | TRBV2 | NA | CASSRTALTTGELFF | TGTGCCAGCAGCCGGACTGCCCTCACTACCGGGGAGCTGTTTTTT
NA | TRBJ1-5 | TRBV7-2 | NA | CASSPDSSNQPQHF | TGTGCCAGCAGCCCCGACAGCAGCAATCAGCCCCAGCATTTT
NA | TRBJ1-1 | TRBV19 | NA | CASSFAGENTEAFF | TGTGCCAGTAGCTTTGCCGGGGAAAACACTGAAGCTTTCTTT
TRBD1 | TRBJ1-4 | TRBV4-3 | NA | CASSQDTWDRANEKLFF | TGCGCCAGCAGCCAAGATACGTGGGACAGGGCTAATGAAAAACTGTTTTTT
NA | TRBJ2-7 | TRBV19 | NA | CASSPTGLREQYF | TGTGCCAGTAGCCCCACAGGGTTGCGTGAGCAGTACTTC
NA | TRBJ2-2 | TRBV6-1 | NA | CASIEAADTGELFF | TGTGCCAGCATTGAGGCGGCGGACACCGGGGAGCTGTTTTTT
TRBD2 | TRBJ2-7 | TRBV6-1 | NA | CASSEHTSGVREQYF | TGTGCCAGCAGTGAACATACTAGCGGGGTTAGAGAGCAGTACTTC
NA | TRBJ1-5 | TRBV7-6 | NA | CASSLGRGGNQPQHF | TGTGCCAGCAGCCTTGGCCGGGGGGGCAATCAGCCCCAGCATTTT
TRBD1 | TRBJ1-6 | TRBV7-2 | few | CASSSDRDNSPLHF | TGTGCCAGCAGCTCCGACAGGGATAATTCACCCCTCCACTTT
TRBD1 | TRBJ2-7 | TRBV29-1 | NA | CSAMSGTGSYEQYF | TGCAGCGCGATGTCGGGGACAGGGTCCTACGAGCAGTACTTC
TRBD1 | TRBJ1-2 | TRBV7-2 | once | CASSAGQGVSGYTF | TGTGCCAGCAGCGCGGGACAGGGGGTCTCTGGCTACACCTTC
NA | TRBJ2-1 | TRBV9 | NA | CASSPRQAFNNEQFF | TGTGCCAGCAGCCCTCGACAGGCCTTCAACAATGAGCAGTTCTTC
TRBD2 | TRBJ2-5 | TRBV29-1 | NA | CSVEVTSGGTPRAAQYF | TGCAGCGTTGAAGTTACTAGCGGGGGCACTCCAAGGGCGGCCCAGTACTTC
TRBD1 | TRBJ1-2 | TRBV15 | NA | CATSRVPGQAVYGYTF | TGTGCCACCAGCAGAGTCCCGGGACAGGCGGTCTATGGCTACACCTTC
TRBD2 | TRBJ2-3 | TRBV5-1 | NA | CASTEDGGTDTQYF | TGCGCCAGCACTGAAGACGGGGGGACAGATACGCAGTATTTT
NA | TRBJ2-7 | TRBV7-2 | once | CASSLRQAPNYEQYF | TGTGCCAGCAGCTTACGTCAGGCGCCCAACTACGAGCAGTACTTC
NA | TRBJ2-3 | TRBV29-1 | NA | CSVSRGGDTDTQYF | TGCAGCGTTAGCAGGGGTGGGGACACAGATACGCAGTATTTT
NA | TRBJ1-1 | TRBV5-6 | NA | CASFSRRGTEAFF | TGTGCCAGCTTCAGTCGGCGTGGTACTGAAGCTTTCTTT
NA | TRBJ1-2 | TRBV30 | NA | CAWITANYGYTF | TGTGCCTGGATAACAGCCAACTATGGCTACACCTTC
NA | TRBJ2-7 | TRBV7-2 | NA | CASSQSSYEQYF | TGTGCCAGCAGCCAAAGCTCCTACGAGCAGTACTTC
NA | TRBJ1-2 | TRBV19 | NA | CASSMARADYGYTF | TGTGCCAGTAGTATGGCCAGGGCGGACTATGGCTACACCTTC
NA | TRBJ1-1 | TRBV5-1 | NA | CASSNGHGAEAFF | TGCGCCAGCAGCAACGGGCATGGGGCTGAAGCTTTCTTT
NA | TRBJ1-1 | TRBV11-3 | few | CASSLGVQGVNTEAFF | TGTGCCAGCAGCTTAGGGGTACAGGGAGTGAACACTGAAGCTTTCTTT
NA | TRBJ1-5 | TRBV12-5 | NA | CASGGDGNQPQHF | TGTGCTAGTGGTGGCGACGGAAATCAGCCCCAGCATTTT
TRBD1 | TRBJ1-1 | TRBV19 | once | CASTKTRQGMNTEAFF | TGTGCCAGTACCAAGACTAGACAGGGGATGAACACTGAAGCTTTCTTT
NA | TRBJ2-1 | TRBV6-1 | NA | CASVGWASSYNEQFF | TGTGCCAGTGTCGGGTGGGCCAGCTCCTACAATGAGCAGTTCTTC
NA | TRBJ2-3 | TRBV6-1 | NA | CASSGRLVASTDTQYF | TGTGCCAGCAGTGGCCGACTAGTGGCTTCCACAGATACGCAGTATTTT
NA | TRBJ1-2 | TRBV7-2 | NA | CASSLARHDYGYTF | TGTGCCAGCAGCTTAGCGCGGCACGACTATGGCTACACCTTC
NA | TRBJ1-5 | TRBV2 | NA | CASIARLNQPQHF | TGTGCCAGCATAGCCAGACTCAATCAGCCCCAGCATTTT
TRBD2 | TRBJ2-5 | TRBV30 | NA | CAWSVLAGEETQYF | TGTGCCTGGAGTGTACTAGCGGGGGAAGAGACCCAGTACTTC